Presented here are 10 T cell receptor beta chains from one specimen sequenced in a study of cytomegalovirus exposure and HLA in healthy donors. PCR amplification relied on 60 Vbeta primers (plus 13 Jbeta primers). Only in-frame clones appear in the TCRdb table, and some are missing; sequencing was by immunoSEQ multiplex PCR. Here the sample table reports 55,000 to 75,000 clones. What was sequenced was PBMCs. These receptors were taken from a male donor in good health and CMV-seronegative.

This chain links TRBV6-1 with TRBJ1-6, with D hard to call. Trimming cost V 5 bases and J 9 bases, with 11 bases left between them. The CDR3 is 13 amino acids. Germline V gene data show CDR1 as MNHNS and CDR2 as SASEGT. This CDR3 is CASSFPGASPLHF. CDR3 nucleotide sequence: TGTGCCAGCAGTTTCCCTGGAGCTTCACCCCTCCACTTT.

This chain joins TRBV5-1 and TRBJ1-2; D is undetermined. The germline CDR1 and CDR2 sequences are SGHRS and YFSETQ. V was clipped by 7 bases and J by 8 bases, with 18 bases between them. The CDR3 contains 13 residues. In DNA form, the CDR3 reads TGCGCCAGCGGTGAAAGGAGTAGGGAGGGCTACACCTTC. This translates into CASGERSREGYTF. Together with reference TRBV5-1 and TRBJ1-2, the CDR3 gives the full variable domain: KAGVTQTPRYLIKTRGQQVTLSCSPISGHRSVSWYQQTPGQGLQFLFEYFSETQRNKGNFPGRFSGRQFSNSRSEMNVSTLELGDSALYLCASGERSREGYTFGSGTRLTVV.

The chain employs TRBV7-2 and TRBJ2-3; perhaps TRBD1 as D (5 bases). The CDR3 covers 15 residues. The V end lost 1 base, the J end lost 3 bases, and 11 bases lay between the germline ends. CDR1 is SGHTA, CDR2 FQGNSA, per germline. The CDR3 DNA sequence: TGTGCCAGCAGCTTAGGCCAGGGCCGTACAGATACGCAGTATTTT. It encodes CASSLGQGRTDTQYF.

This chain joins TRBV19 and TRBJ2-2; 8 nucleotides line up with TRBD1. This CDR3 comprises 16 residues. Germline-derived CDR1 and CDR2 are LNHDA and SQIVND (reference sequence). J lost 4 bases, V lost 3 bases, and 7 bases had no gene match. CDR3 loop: CASSIPLTGATGELFF. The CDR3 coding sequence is TGTGCCAGTAGTATTCCCCTGACAGGGGCCACCGGGGAGCTGTTTTTT. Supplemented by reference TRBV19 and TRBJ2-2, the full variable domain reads DGGITQSPKYLFRKEGQNVTLSCEQNLNHDAMYWYRQDPGQGLRLIYYSQIVNDFQKGDIAEGYSVSREKKESFPLTVTSAQKNPTAFYLCASSIPLTGATGELFFGEGSRLTVL.

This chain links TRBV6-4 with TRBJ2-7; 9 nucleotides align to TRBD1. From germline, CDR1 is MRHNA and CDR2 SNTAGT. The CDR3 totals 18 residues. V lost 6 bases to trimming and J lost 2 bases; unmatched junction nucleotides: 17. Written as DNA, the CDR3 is TGTGCCAGCAGAAACGGACAGGGGTCCCCTTTGCCAGCCTACGAGCAGTACTTC. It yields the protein CASRNGQGSPLPAYEQYF.

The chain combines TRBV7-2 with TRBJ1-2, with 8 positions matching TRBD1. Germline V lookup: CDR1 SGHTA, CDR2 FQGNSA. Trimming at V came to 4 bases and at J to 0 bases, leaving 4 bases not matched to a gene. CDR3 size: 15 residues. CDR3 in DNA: TGTGCCAGCAGCTACGGACAGGGTTCTAACTATGGCTACACCTTC. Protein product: CASSYGQGSNYGYTF.

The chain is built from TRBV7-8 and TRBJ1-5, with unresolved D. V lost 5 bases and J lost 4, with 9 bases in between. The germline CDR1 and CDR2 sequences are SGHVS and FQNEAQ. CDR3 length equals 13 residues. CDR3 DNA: TGTGCCAGCAGCCAACGGGGAAATCAGCCCCAGCATTTT. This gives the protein CASSQRGNQPQHF.

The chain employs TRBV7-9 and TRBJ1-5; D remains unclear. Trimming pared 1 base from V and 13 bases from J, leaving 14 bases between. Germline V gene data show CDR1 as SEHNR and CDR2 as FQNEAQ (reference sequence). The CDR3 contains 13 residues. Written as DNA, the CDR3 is TGTGCCAGCAGCTTAGAAAATGGCGGCGGTCAGCATTTT. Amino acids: CASSLENGGGQHF.

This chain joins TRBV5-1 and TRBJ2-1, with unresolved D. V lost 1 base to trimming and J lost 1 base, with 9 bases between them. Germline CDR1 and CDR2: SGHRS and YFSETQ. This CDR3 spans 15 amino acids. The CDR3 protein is CASSLSVQSYNEQFF. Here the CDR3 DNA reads TGCGCCAGCAGCTTGAGCGTACAATCCTACAATGAGCAGTTCTTC. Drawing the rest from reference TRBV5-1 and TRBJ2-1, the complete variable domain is KAGVTQTPRYLIKTRGQQVTLSCSPISGHRSVSWYQQTPGQGLQFLFEYFSETQRNKGNFPGRFSGRQFSNSRSEMNVSTLELGDSALYLCASSLSVQSYNEQFFGPGTRLTVL.

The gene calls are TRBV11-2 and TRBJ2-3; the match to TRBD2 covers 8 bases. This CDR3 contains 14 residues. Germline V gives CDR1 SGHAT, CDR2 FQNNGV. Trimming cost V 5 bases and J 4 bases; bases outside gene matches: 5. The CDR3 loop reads CASSIGGAADTQYF. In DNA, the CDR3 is TGTGCCAGCAGCATCGGGGGGGCCGCAGATACGCAGTATTTT.